This TCR beta chain was captured in a study of neurological immune-mediated disorders. Study-wide points: HTLV-1-associated myelopathy ranked highest for TCR clonal expansion and multiple sclerosis lowest, beneath healthy controls. Private repertoires in all groups were suggested by the absence of shared CDR3 amino acid sequences among expanded clones across subjects.

To note about this clonotype: Its specificity is not known. A much larger clone differs from this one at a single base, so this may be a read error.

Trimming pared 3 bases from V and 0 bases from J, leaving 9 bases between. The CDR3 has 15 amino acids. Germline CDR1 MNHEY, CDR2 SMNVEV (reference sequence). Synthesis of cDNA used 5'RACE (with 10-nucleotide random UMIs). TCRdb reprocessed the 5' RACE reads with MiXCR, giving one entry per CDR3 protein. Of roughly 98,000 distinct CDR3 sequences listed, around 13% are singletons. The sample's time point: longitudinal time-point 2. The receptor's source is a female donor with HTLV-1-associated myelopathy (HAM/TSP). The V call is TRBV27, the J call TRBJ2-1; weak D call: TRBD2 (5 bases). The sample consisted of PBMCs. DNA of the CDR3: TGTGCCAGCAGTTTTATGGACTTCTCCTACAATGAGCAGTTCTTC. Protein sequence: CASSFMDFSYNEQFF.